Each of the 16 T cell receptor beta chains below was sequenced from the same sample in a study of cytomegalovirus exposure and HLA in healthy donors. With 60 Vbeta and 13 Jbeta primers, the PCR was carried out. Assay: immunoSEQ multiplex PCR; the TCRdb copy retains only in-frame clones and omits some. The sample has approximately 110,000 clones, and its top ten clones hold roughly 0.94%. Sequenced material: PBMCs. The source is a young man in good health and CMV-seronegative.

The chain links TRBV10-3 to TRBJ1-2; 9 positions match TRBD1. J lost 4 bases, V lost 6 bases, and 6 bases had no gene match. CDR1 and CDR2 from the germline V gene are ENHRY and SYGVKD. The CDR3 has 14 amino acids. In nucleotides, the CDR3 is TGTGCCATCAGCGCGGGACAGGGAATCTATGGCTACACCTTC. Its translation is CAISAGQGIYGYTF.

Written as DNA, the CDR3 is TGCGCCAGCAGCCACGCCGGGACATATGAAGCTTTCTTT. Translation gives CASSHAGTYEAFF. V usage is TRBV4-1 and J usage is TRBJ1-1; tentatively, D is TRBD1 (6 bases). Germline V gives CDR1 MGHRA, CDR2 YSYEKL. V was pared by 3 bases and J by 7 bases, with 12 bases between. The CDR3 loop spans 13 amino acids.

The chain is built from TRBV30 and TRBJ2-2; D possibly corresponds to TRBD1 (6 bases). The length of the CDR3 is 14 residues. V lost 2 bases, J lost 5 bases, and 12 bases lay in between. In germline, CDR1 is GTSNPN, CDR2 SVGIG (reference sequence). The CDR3 is CAWSSTGWTGELFF. CDR3 nucleotide sequence: TGTGCCTGGAGTAGCACAGGGTGGACCGGGGAGCTGTTTTTT.

The V and J genes are TRBV7-8 and TRBJ1-2, with a weak D call TRBD1 (6 bases). The germline V gene encodes CDR1 SGHVS and CDR2 FQNEAQ. CDR3 length: 15 amino acids. V gave up 2 bases and J gave up 6 bases, with 16 bases separating them. CDR3: CASSLKGSKGDGYTF. DNA of the CDR3: TGTGCCAGCAGCTTAAAAGGGTCGAAGGGGGATGGCTACACCTTC.

This chain joins TRBV27 and TRBJ2-6, with D perhaps TRBD1 (5 bases). There are 15 residues in the CDR3. Deletions cut 3 bases from V and 1 base from J, with 7 bases between. Germline V gene sequence: CDR1 MNHEY, CDR2 SMNVEV (reference sequence). CDR3 coding DNA: TGTGCCAGCAGTTTTTCAGGGTCTGGGGCCAACGTCCTGACTTTC. Amino acids: CASSFSGSGANVLTF.

This chain uses TRBV7-9 with TRBJ1-5; D remains ambiguous. Germline CDR1 and CDR2: SEHNR and FQNEAQ (reference sequence). This CDR3 is built from 14 residues. Trimming cost V 0 bases and J 5 bases, with 8 bases left between them. In DNA form, the CDR3 reads TGTGCCAGCAGCTTAGCACTAGCGGATCAGCCCCAGCATTTT. Translated, it gives CASSLALADQPQHF.

The rearrangement links TRBV19 to TRBJ2-6; 7 bases fit TRBD1. V lost 5 bases, J lost 0 bases, and 7 bases stayed unmatched. Germline V gives CDR1 LNHDA, CDR2 SQIVND (reference sequence). The CDR3 has 17 amino acids. CDR3: CASSPRGTASGANVLTF. In DNA form, the CDR3 reads TGTGCCAGTAGTCCCCGAGGGACAGCCTCTGGGGCCAACGTCCTGACTTTC.

The CDR3 coding sequence is TGTGCCAGCAGCGTTGGGGGGAGGGAGACCCAGTACTTC. Translation gives CASSVGGRETQYF. This chain connects TRBV9 to TRBJ2-5; D might be TRBD2 (6 bases). The CDR3 contains 13 residues. Germline V CDR1 and CDR2: SGDLS, YYNGEE. With 2 bases removed from V and 5 bases from J, the gap between germline ends came to 10 bases.

The CDR3 sequence is CASRLAGATKNIQYF. DNA of the CDR3: TGTGCCAGTAGGCTAGCGGGGGCCACCAAAAACATTCAGTACTTC. The V gene is TRBV19, the J gene TRBJ2-4; 10 positions match TRBD2. V lost 6 bases and J lost 2; bases outside the gene matches: 4. The CDR3 sequence is 15 residues long. Germline V gene sequence: CDR1 LNHDA, CDR2 SQIVND (reference sequence).

This chain joins TRBV5-4 and TRBJ1-2; 7 positions match TRBD1. This CDR3 comprises 15 residues. V lost 4 bases, J lost 7 bases, and 13 bases stayed unmatched. The germline CDR1 and CDR2 sequences are SGHNT and YYREEE (reference sequence). The CDR3 nucleotides are TGTGCCAGCAGCCTAGGGACAGCACCCAGCAGTGGCTACACCTTC. The encoded protein is CASSLGTAPSSGYTF.

The rearrangement joins TRBV10-3 to TRBJ2-7; 7 positions match TRBD1. Germline CDR1 and CDR2: ENHRY and SYGVKD. This CDR3 spans 13 amino acids. Germline trimming cut 4 bases from V and 6 bases from J; bases unmatched to any gene: 6. As DNA, the CDR3 is TGTGCCATCAGTGGAAGACAGGGAAGCGAGCAGTACTTC. This codes for CAISGRQGSEQYF.

The CDR3 DNA is TGTGCCAGCAGCCCGGGGGGATTGAACACTGAAGCTTTCTTT. This translates into CASSPGGLNTEAFF. The gene calls are TRBV7-9 and TRBJ1-1, with D possibly matching TRBD1 (5 bases). Per the germline V gene, CDR1 is SEHNR and CDR2 is FQNEAQ (reference sequence). The CDR3 runs to 14 residues. V shed 5 bases and J shed 0 bases, with 10 bases lying between them.

The V and J genes are TRBV4-1 and TRBJ1-5; D is possibly TRBD1 (5 bases). Trimming took off 1 base at V and 4 bases at J, with 17 bases between the two ends. Germline V gene lookup returns CDR1 MGHRA and CDR2 YSYEKL. The CDR3 contains 17 residues. The CDR3 DNA follows: TGCGCCAGCAGCCAAGCTGCTGGGGGGAGGCCAAATCAGCCCCAGCATTTT. Translating gives CASSQAAGGRPNQPQHF.

The chain uses TRBV27 and TRBJ1-4, with D maybe TRBD1 (6 bases). V lost 5 bases and J lost 5, with 21 bases in between. Germline V CDR1 and CDR2: MNHEY, SMNVEV (reference sequence). The CDR3 contains 17 residues. This CDR3 is CASSLREGVGRNEKLFF. Written as DNA, the CDR3 is TGTGCCAGCAGTCTGCGAGAGGGGGTCGGGAGGAATGAAAAACTGTTTTTT.

V usage is TRBV7-6 and J usage is TRBJ1-6; 8 nucleotides agree with TRBD1. The V gene end was trimmed by 0 bases and the J gene end by 5 bases; junction bases not matched to a gene: 6. This CDR3 has 17 amino acids. Germline CDR1 and CDR2: SGHVS and FNYEAQ. The CDR3 region has the DNA TGTGCCAGCAGCTTAGCGACAGGGGCCTGGGATAATTCACCCCTCCACTTT. It translates to CASSLATGAWDNSPLHF.

This sequence joins TRBV27 and TRBJ1-2; D uncertain. Germline assignment: CDR1 MNHEY and CDR2 SMNVEV (reference sequence). The V gene lost 5 bases and the J gene lost 7 bases, with 8 bases spanning the gap. The CDR3 sequence is 11 residues long. The CDR3 region is CASSPGFGYTF. CDR3 nucleotides: TGTGCCAGCAGTCCCGGGTTTGGCTACACCTTC.